This T cell receptor beta chain was sequenced during a study of cytomegalovirus exposure and HLA in healthy donors. Study-wide context: The approximately 130 validation repertoires matched the roughly 670 first-cohort repertoires in platform, a later analysis reported. Broader study findings: Within the 120 or so validation repertoires, first-cohort TCR clusters tended to co-occur, according to a later analysis. TCR sequences were mostly rare, though some public TCRs occurred in many donors. Cytomegalovirus-associated status was assigned to some 180 TCR beta chains.

V gave up 0 bases and J gave up 7 bases, with 7 bases separating them. The CDR3 extends over 12 amino acids. Germline CDR1 and CDR2: LNHNV and YYDKDF (reference sequence). On this clone itself: Its antigen is unknown.

Sequencing used immunoSEQ multiplex PCR; TCRdb keeps in-frame clones, though not all of them. The sample shows fewer than 200,000 clones, 89% of them seen only once. This clonotype originated in a young man in good health and CMV-seropositive. Sequenced input: PBMCs. The gene calls are TRBV15 and TRBJ2-7, with D tentatively TRBD1 (5 bases). CDR3 region: CATSRDRAEQYF. CDR3 DNA: TGTGCCACCAGCAGAGACAGGGCTGAGCAGTACTTC. The full variable domain, in which reference TRBV15 and TRBJ2-7 provide the parts outside the CDR3, is DAMVIQNPRYQVTQFGKPVTLSCSQTLNHNVMYWYQQKSSQAPKLLFHYYDKDFNNEADTPDNFQSRRPNTSFCFLDIRSPGLGDTAMYLCATSRDRAEQYFGPGTRLTVT.